The clone carrying this T cell receptor (beta chain) was seen at least ten times. Its antigen is undetermined. TCRdb re-derived calls from the 5' RACE reads in MiXCR, one entry per CDR3 protein. The sample consists of more than 50,000 distinct CDR3 sequences, roughly 5.5% of them appearing once. These data originate in a study of neurological immune-mediated disorders. Findings of the study overall: Multiple sclerosis, the disease with the least TCR clonal expansion, fell below healthy controls, whereas HTLV-1-associated myelopathy showed the most. CDR3 amino acid sequences of expanded clones were not shared across subjects, a result suggesting private repertoires in all groups.

Unsorted libraries used 2 million PBMCs kept at -80 degrees C. V was clipped by 7 bases and J by 1 base, with 14 bases between them. Germline V gene sequence: CDR1 SGHRS, CDR2 YFSETQ. CDR3 length: 14 residues. The chain uses TRBV5-1 and TRBJ1-1; D ambiguous. The clonotype comes from a woman younger than 45 with multiple sclerosis. Material for sequencing was PBMCs. The CDR3 DNA is TGCGCCAGCCAACCCTCCGAAACGAACACTGAAGCTTTCTTT. This sequence encodes CASQPSETNTEAFF.